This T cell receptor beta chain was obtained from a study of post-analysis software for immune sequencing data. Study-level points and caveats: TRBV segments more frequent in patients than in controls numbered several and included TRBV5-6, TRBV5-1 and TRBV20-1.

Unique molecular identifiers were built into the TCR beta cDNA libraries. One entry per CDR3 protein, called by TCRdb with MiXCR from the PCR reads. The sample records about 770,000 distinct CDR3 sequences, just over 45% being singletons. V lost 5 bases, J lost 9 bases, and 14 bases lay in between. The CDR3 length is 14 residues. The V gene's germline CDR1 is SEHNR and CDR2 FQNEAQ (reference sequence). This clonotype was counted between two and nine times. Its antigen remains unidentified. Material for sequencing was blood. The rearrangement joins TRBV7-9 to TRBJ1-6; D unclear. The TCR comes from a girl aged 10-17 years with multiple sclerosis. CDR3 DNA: TGTGCCAGCAGCCCGACGGACGGTGGTTCACCCCTCCACTTT. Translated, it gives CASSPTDGGSPLHF.